The source of this T cell receptor beta chain is a study of T cells in Graves' hyperthyroidism and ophthalmopathy. Concerning this clonotype: The antigen is not known.

The CDR3 covers 15 residues. The V end lost 3 bases, the J end lost 5 bases, and 18 bases lay between the germline ends. CDR1 is DFQATT and CDR2 is SNEGSKA in the germline V gene (reference sequence). Study-wide results and limits: In validation, the model predicted ophthalmopathy. These predictions came a median roughly 6 months before onset.

Amplification targeted TCR beta CDR3 regions from RNA transcripts. A first-round RT-PCR of the TCR CDR3 used the HTBI primer set. TCRdb re-analysed the multiplex PCR reads in MiXCR, keeping a single row per CDR3 protein. This sample has tens of thousands of distinct CDR3 sequences; approximately 53% occur once, and the top ten carry 2.5% to 3.5%. The TCR originated in a woman aged 60 to 75 with Graves' ophthalmopathy. The chain employs TRBV20-1 and TRBJ2-3; D may be TRBD1 or TRBD2 (6 bases each). Material for sequencing was blood. The CDR3 region is CSASEGGSAGDTQYF. The DNA for the CDR3 is TGCAGTGCTAGCGAGGGGGGCTCGGCTGGAGATACGCAGTATTTT.